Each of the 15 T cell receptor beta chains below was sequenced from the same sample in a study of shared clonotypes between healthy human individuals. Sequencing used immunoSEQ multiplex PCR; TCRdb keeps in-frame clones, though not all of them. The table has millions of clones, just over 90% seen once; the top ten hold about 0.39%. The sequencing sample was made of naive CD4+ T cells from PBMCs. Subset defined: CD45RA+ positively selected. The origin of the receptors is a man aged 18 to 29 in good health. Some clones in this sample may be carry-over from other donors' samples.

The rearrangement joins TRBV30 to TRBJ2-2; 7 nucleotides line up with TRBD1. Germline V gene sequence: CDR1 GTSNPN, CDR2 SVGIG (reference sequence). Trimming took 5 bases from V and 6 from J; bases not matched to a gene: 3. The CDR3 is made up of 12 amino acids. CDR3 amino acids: CAWATGPGELFF. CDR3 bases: TGTGCCTGGGCGACAGGGCCCGGGGAGCTGTTTTTT.

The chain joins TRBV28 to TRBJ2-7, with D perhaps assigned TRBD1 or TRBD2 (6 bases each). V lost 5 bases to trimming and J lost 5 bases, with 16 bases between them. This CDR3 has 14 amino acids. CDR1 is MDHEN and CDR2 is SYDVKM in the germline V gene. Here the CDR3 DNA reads TGTGCCAGCAGTCCCCCACGGGGGCTCCACGAGCAGTACTTC. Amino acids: CASSPPRGLHEQYF.

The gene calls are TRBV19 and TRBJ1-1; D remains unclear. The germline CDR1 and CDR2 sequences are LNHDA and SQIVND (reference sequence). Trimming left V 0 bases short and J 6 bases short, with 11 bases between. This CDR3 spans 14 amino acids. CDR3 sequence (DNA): TGTGCCAGTAGTATAGATCAGTGGGGTTCTGAAGCTTTCTTT. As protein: CASSIDQWGSEAFF.

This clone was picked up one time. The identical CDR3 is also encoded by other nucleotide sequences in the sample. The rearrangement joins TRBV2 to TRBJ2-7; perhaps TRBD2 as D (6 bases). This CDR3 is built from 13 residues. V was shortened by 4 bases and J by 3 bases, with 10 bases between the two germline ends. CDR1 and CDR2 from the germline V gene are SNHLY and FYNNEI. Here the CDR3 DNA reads TGTGCCAGCAGTGGGCGGGGAGGCTACGAGCAGTACTTC. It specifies CASSGRGGYEQYF.

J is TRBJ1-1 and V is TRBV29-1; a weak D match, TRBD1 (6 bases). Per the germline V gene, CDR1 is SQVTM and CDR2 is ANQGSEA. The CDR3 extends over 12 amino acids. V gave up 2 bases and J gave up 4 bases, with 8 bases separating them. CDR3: CSVESGVTEAFF. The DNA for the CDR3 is TGCAGCGTTGAATCAGGGGTCACTGAAGCTTTCTTT.

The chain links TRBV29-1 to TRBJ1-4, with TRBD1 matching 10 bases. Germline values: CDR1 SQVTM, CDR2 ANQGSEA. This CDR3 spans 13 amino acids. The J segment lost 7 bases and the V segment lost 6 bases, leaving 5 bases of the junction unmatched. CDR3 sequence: CSVGDRGGEKLFF. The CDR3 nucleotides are TGCAGCGTCGGGGACAGGGGAGGTGAAAAACTGTTTTTT.

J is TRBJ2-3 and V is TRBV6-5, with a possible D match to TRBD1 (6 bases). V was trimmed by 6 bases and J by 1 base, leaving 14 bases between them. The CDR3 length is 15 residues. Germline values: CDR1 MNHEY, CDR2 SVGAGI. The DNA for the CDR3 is TGTGCCAGCAGCTCCGGGACAAGGCGCACAGATACGCAGTATTTT. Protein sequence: CASSSGTRRTDTQYF.

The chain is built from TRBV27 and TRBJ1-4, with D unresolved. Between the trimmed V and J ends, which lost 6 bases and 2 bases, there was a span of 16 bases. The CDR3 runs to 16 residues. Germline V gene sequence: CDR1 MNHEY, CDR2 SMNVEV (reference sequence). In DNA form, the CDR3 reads TGTGCCAGCAGACCCCTTTCCGGGAGGACTAATGAAAAACTGTTTTTT. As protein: CASRPLSGRTNEKLFF.

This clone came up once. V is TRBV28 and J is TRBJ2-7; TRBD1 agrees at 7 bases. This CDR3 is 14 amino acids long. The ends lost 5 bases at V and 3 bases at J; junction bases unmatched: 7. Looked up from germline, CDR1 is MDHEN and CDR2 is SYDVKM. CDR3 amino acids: CASSPPDRNYEQYF. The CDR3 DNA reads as TGTGCCAGCAGTCCCCCGGACAGGAACTACGAGCAGTACTTC.

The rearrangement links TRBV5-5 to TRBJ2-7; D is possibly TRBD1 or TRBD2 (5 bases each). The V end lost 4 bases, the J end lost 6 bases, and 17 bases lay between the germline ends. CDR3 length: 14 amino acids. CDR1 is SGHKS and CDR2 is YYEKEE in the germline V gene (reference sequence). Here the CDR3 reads CASSLTTGRSEQYF. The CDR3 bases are TGTGCCAGCAGCCTCACAACGGGGCGAAGCGAGCAGTACTTC.

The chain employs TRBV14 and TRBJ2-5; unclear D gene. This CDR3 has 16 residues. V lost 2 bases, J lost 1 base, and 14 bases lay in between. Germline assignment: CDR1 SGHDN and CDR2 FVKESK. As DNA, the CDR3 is TGTGCCAGCAGCCAAAGGGCCAGGTTGGTCCAAGAGACCCAGTACTTC. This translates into CASSQRARLVQETQYF.

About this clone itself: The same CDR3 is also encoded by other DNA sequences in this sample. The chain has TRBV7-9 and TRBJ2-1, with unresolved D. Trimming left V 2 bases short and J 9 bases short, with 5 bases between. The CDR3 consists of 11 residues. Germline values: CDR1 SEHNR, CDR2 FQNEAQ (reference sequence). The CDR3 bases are TGTGCCAGCAGCTTATGGGGTGAGCAGTTCTTC. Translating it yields CASSLWGEQFF.

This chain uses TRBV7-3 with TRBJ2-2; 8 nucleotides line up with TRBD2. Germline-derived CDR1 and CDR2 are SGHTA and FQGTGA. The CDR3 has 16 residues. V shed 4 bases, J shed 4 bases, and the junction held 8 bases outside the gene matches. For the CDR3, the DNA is TGTGCCAGCAGCTCCCAATCAGCGGGAGCCACCGGGGAGCTGTTTTTT. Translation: CASSSQSAGATGELFF. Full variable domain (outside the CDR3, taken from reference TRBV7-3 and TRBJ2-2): GAGVSQTPSNKVTEKGKYVELRCDPISGHTALYWYRQSLGQGPEFLIYFQGTGAADDSGLPNDRFFAVRPEGSVSTLKIQRTERGDSAVYLCASSSQSAGATGELFFGEGSRLTVL.

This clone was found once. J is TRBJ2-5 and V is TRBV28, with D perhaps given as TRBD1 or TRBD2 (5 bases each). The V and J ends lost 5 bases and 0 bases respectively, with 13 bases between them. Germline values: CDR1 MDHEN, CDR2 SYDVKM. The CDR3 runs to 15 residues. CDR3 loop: CASSEEGEYQETQYF. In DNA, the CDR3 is TGTGCCAGCAGTGAAGAAGGGGAGTACCAAGAGACCCAGTACTTC.

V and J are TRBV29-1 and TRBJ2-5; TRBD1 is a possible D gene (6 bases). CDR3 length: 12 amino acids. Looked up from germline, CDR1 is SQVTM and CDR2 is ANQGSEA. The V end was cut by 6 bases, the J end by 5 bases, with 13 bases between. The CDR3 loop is CSVTSGDETQYF. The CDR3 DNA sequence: TGCAGCGTAACCTCAGGGGACGAGACCCAGTACTTC.